This TCR beta chain was documented in a study of cytomegalovirus exposure and HLA in healthy donors. Whole-study results and caveats: Both high specificity and high sensitivity reportedly marked the classifier's diagnosis of cytomegalovirus status. Three CMV-associated chains were confirmed in vitro to be specific for CMV antigens. The authors listed 150 or so TCR beta chains as cytomegalovirus-associated.

This clone was detected only a few times. Its antigen is not identified. Method: immunoSEQ multiplex PCR; TCRdb's copy keeps in-frame clones and lacks some. In the table there are about 330,000 clones, 86% of which are singletons. This clonotype was obtained from a woman in her late teens or twenties in good health and CMV-seronegative. The sample was PBMCs.

The CDR3 DNA follows: TGTGCCAGTAGTATAGTTCAGGGGGCCGCAGATACGCAGTATTTT. Translated, it gives CASSIVQGAADTQYF. The chain recombines TRBV19 with TRBJ2-3; TRBD1 matches at 8 bases. Germline CDR1 and CDR2: LNHDA and SQIVND (reference sequence). Trimming at V came to 1 base and at J to 4 bases, leaving 4 bases not matched to a gene. This CDR3 has 15 residues.